The present T cell receptor (beta chain) was sequenced within a study of Ad26.COV2.S vaccination and SARS-CoV-2 variants. Overall study: Once or twice, 56 days apart, Ad26.COV2.S was delivered intramuscularly.

Study results and caveats: Non-spike TCR breadth did not differ much between vaccine and placebo recipients.

Regarding treatment: approximately 18 received Ad26.COV2.S at low or high dose, single or two shots; several received placebo; per-sample allocation not given. Specimens were obtained on day 63 following the first vaccine or placebo injection. Data came from immunoSEQ multiplex PCR; TCRdb stores just in-frame clones and leaves some out. The sample records some 390,000 clones, approximately 90% being singletons. Comment on this clone: The antigen is not known.

Trimming cost V 0 bases and J 7 bases, with 11 bases left between them. This CDR3 has 14 amino acids. Germline loops: CDR1 SGHNT, CDR2 YYREEE (reference sequence). The TCR comes from a person aged 18-60 years who received the Ad26.COV2.S COVID-19 vaccine or a placebo. This chain connects TRBV5-4 to TRBJ1-5; TRBD1 might be the D (5 bases). The specimen was peripheral blood, collected in a trial of Ad26.COV2.S vaccine versus placebo. CDR3 protein: CASSLAGGGQPQHF. CDR3 DNA: TGTGCCAGCAGCTTGGCAGGTGGGGGACAGCCCCAGCATTTT.